The 14 T cell receptor beta chains below all came from one sample that was sequenced in a study of B cell selection in AIRE deficiency. Measured with immunoSEQ multiplex PCR; TCRdb has only the in-frame clones, and not every one. The sample contains about 24,000 clones, approximately 96% of which appear only once. CD4+CD127+ cells were sorted as the conventional CD4 T cells. The sample comprised CD4+CD127+ conventional T cells sorted from PBMCs. These receptors all come from a human donor in good health.

This clone is a singleton in its sample. The chain is built from TRBV5-4 and TRBJ2-5; TRBD1 might be the D (6 bases). The V end lost 4 bases, the J end lost 2 bases, and 12 bases lay between the germline ends. Germline CDR1 reads SGHNT; CDR2 reads YYREEE (reference sequence). The CDR3 has 14 amino acids. CDR3 DNA: TGTGCCAGCAGCCCATGGACAGTTCAAGAGACCCAGTACTTC. Amino acid sequence: CASSPWTVQETQYF.

The chain joins TRBV6-5 to TRBJ1-1; TRBD1 agrees at 10 bases. Unmatched junction bases numbered 8, after V lost 6 bases and J lost 7 bases. Germline V CDR1 and CDR2: MNHEY, SVGAGI. The length of the CDR3 is 14 residues. DNA of the CDR3: TGTGCCAGCAGCGCGCGGGACAGGGGAGGTGAAGCTTTCTTT. Its protein is CASSARDRGGEAFF.

This chain joins TRBV6-5 and TRBJ1-6; D remains ambiguous. The V and J ends lost 10 bases and 0 bases respectively, with 10 bases between them. Germline V CDR1 and CDR2: MNHEY, SVGAGI. The CDR3 length is 14 residues. Here the CDR3 reads CAIRASSYNSPLHF. In DNA, the CDR3 is TGTGCCATTCGAGCGAGCTCCTATAATTCACCCCTCCACTTT.

This clone showed up just a few times. The chain joins TRBV27 to TRBJ2-3, with D maybe TRBD2 (5 bases). This CDR3 is built from 13 residues. Germline lookup yields CDR1 MNHEY and CDR2 SMNVEV (reference sequence). CDR3 bases: TGTGCGAGCCGCGGGTTCGGCACAGATACGCAGTATTTT. It is translated as CASRGFGTDTQYF.

The chain employs TRBV18 and TRBJ2-7, with D perhaps TRBD2 (6 bases). Trimming stripped 0 bases from V and 7 bases from J, with 16 bases between. The germline gives CDR1 KGHSH, CDR2 LQKENI. The CDR3 loop spans 15 amino acids. CDR3 DNA: TGTGCCAGCTCACCACCGATGGAGGGAGGAGATGAGCAGTACTTC. Encoded protein: CASSPPMEGGDEQYF.

J is TRBJ2-3 and V is TRBV5-1; TRBD1 aligns across 7 bases. The CDR3 consists of 15 residues. V lost 3 bases and J lost 2; bases outside the gene matches: 6. The germline CDR1 and CDR2 sequences are SGHRS and YFSETQ. CDR3 bases: TGCGCCAGCAGCTCAAGGACAGGTAACACAGATACGCAGTATTTT. As protein: CASSSRTGNTDTQYF.

The chain uses TRBV12-5 and TRBJ2-6, with D perhaps TRBD1 (6 bases). Germline CDR1 LGHNT, CDR2 FRNRAP. The CDR3 length is 19 residues. Trimming pared 4 bases from V and 0 bases from J, leaving 19 bases between. CDR3 sequence (DNA): TGTGCTAGTGGTTCATTCCGGGACATTCTGTTCTCTGGGGCCAACGTCCTGACTTTC. Its protein is CASGSFRDILFSGANVLTF.

V usage is TRBV27 and J usage is TRBJ2-1; perhaps TRBD2 as D (5 bases). V was cut by 5 bases and J by 4 bases, with 18 bases left in between. There are 16 residues in the CDR3. CDR1 is MNHEY, CDR2 SMNVEV, per germline (reference sequence). The CDR3 loop reads CASSTGNSAAYNEQFF. Written as DNA, the CDR3 is TGTGCCAGCAGTACGGGGAACAGCGCGGCTTACAATGAGCAGTTCTTC.

V and J are TRBV2 and TRBJ1-1, with a tentative D call TRBD1 (6 bases). The CDR3 has 15 residues. Germline V gene data show CDR1 as SNHLY and CDR2 as FYNNEI. Trimming stripped 8 bases from V and 6 bases from J, with 22 bases between. The CDR3 sequence is CASSQDGGEGAEAFF. The CDR3, as DNA: TGTGCCAGCTCCCAAGACGGGGGCGAGGGGGCTGAAGCTTTCTTT.

The rearrangement links TRBV6-1 to TRBJ2-5; D ambiguous. Germline V gene lookup returns CDR1 MNHNS and CDR2 SASEGT. The CDR3 spans 13 residues. V was trimmed by 6 bases and J by 2 bases, leaving 10 bases between them. The CDR3 region is CASSLDGQETQYF. The CDR3 coding sequence is TGTGCCAGCAGCCTGGACGGTCAAGAGACCCAGTACTTC.

In its sample, this clone was seen once. V and J are TRBV30 and TRBJ2-7, with D perhaps TRBD1 (6 bases). Germline CDR1 GTSNPN, CDR2 SVGIG (reference sequence). This CDR3 has 14 amino acids. The ends were cut back, 0 bases at V and 7 bases at J, with 16 bases in the middle. The CDR3 loop reads CAWSVQGPLPEQYF. CDR3 coding DNA: TGTGCCTGGAGTGTACAGGGACCGCTACCAGAGCAGTACTTC. The full variable domain, with the rest looked up from reference TRBV30 and TRBJ2-7, is SQTIHQWPATLVQPVGSPLSLECTVEGTSNPNLYWYRQAAGRGLQLLFYSVGIGQISSEVPQNLSASRPQDRQFILSSKKLLLSDSGFYLCAWSVQGPLPEQYFGPGTRLTVT.

The chain recombines TRBV6-1 with TRBJ2-7; no clear D gene. This CDR3 region has 13 residues. Germline values: CDR1 MNHNS, CDR2 SASEGT. V lost 6 bases and J lost 4, with 13 bases in between. The CDR3 is CASRLQITYEQYF. In DNA form, the CDR3 reads TGTGCCAGCAGGCTCCAAATAACTTACGAGCAGTACTTC.

The genes are TRBV19 and TRBJ1-1, with unresolved D. Germline loops: CDR1 LNHDA, CDR2 SQIVND (reference sequence). The V gene lost 7 bases and the J gene lost 0 bases, with 9 bases spanning the gap. The length of the CDR3 is 13 residues. CDR3 DNA sequence: TGTGCCAGTAAACCCCTAATGAACACTGAAGCTTTCTTT. It specifies CASKPLMNTEAFF.

The table lists this clone with a count of one. This chain joins TRBV9 and TRBJ2-3; 11 bases align to TRBD2. The CDR3 totals 17 residues. Looked up from germline, CDR1 is SGDLS and CDR2 is YYNGEE. V shed 0 bases, J shed 3 bases, and the junction held 6 bases outside the gene matches. CDR3 coding DNA: TGTGCCAGCAGCGTAGCAGCTAGCGGGGGGCTTACAGATACGCAGTATTTT. Protein: CASSVAASGGLTDTQYF.